This T cell receptor (beta chain) was captured in a study of blood T cell repertoires in COVID-19. Produced via immunoSEQ multiplex PCR; TCRdb's table is partial and in-frame only. Counted here are a few hundred thousand clones, about 85% occurring once; the ten biggest clones make up 18%. Germline assignment: CDR1 SGHDN and CDR2 FVKESK. V gave up 0 bases and J gave up 4 bases; unmatched junction bases: 6. This CDR3 spans 15 amino acids. Symptom resolution, clearance, or two negative PCRs marked the recovered donors of Cohort 3. V and J are TRBV14 and TRBJ2-7, with 7 bases matching TRBD1. This TCR was recovered from a man aged 35 to 55 who had recovered from COVID-19. The sequenced sample consisted of PBMCs or T cells enriched from blood (not recorded which). Written as DNA, the CDR3 is TGTGCCAGCAGCCAAGATAGATCAGGGGGATACGAGCAGTACTTC. Translating gives CASSQDRSGGYEQYF.